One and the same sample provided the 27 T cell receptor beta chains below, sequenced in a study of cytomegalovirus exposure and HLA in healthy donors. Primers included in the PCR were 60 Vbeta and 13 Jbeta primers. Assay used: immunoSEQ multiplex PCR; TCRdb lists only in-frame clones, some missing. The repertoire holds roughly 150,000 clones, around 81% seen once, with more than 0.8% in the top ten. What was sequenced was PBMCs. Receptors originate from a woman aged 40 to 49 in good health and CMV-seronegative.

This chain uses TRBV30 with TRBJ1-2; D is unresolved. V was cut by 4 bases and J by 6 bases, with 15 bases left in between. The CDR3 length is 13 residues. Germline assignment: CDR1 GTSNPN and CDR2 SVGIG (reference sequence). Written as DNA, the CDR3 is TGTGCCTGGACCCAAGAGGGTACCCATGGCTACACCTTC. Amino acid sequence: CAWTQEGTHGYTF.

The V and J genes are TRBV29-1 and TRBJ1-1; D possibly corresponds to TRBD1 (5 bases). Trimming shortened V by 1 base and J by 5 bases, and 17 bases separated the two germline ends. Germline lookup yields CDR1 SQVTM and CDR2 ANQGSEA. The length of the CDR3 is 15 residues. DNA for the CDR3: TGCAGCGTTGAAGGTGAAGTAGGGGCCAGTACTGAAGCTTTCTTT. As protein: CSVEGEVGASTEAFF.

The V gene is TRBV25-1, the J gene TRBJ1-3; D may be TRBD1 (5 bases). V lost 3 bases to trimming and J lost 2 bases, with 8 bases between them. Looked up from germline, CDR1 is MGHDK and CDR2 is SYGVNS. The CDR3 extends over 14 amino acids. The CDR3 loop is CASSDATAGNTIYF. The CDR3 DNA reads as TGTGCCAGCAGTGATGCGACAGCTGGAAACACCATATATTTT.

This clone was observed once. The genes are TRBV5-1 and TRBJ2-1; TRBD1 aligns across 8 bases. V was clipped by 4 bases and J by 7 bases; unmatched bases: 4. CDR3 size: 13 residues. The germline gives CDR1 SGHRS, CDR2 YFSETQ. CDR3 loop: CASSIRQGNEQFF. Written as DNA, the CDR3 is TGCGCCAGCAGCATCCGACAGGGGAATGAGCAGTTCTTC.

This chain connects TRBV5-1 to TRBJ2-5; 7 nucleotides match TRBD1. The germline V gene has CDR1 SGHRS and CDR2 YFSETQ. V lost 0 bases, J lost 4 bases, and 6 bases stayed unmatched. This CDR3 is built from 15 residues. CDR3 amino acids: CASSLGVGDRETQYF. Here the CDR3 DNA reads TGCGCCAGCAGCTTGGGGGTCGGGGACAGAGAGACCCAGTACTTC.

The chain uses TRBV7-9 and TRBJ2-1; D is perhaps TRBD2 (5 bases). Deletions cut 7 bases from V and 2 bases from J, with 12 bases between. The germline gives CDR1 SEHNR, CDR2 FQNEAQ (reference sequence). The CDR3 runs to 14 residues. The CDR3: CASTFTSTYNEQFF. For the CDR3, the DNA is TGTGCCAGCACGTTTACTAGTACCTACAATGAGCAGTTCTTC.

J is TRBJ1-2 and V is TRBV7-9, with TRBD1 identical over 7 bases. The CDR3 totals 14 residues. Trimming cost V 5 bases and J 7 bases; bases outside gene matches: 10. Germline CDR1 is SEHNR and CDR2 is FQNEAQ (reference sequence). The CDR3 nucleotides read TGTGCCAGCAGCCCAGGGACAGAAGGGAGTGGCTACACCTTC. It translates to CASSPGTEGSGYTF.

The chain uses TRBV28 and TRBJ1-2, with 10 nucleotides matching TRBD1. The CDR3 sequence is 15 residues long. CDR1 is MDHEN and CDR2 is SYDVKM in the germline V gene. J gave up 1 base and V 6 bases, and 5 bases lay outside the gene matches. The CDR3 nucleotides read TGTGCCAGCAGCTCGGGACAGGGGTTTAACTATGGCTACACCTTC. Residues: CASSSGQGFNYGYTF.

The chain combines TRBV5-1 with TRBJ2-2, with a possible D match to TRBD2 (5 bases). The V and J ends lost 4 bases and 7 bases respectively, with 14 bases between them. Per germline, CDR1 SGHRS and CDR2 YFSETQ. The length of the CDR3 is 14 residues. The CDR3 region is CASSPDWELGELFF. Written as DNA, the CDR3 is TGCGCCAGCAGCCCGGACTGGGAGCTCGGGGAGCTGTTTTTT.

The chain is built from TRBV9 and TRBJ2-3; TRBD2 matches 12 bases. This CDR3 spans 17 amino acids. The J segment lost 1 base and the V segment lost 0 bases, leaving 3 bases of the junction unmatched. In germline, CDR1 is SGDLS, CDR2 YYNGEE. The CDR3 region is CASSVEASGRGTDTQYF. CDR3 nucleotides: TGTGCCAGCAGCGTAGAGGCTAGCGGGAGGGGCACAGATACGCAGTATTTT.

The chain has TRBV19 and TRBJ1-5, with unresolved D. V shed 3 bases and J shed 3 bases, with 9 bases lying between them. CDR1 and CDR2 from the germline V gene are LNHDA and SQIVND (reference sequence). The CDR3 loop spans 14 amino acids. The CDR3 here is CASSIRTDNQPQHF. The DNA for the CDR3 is TGTGCCAGTAGTATTCGAACAGACAATCAGCCCCAGCATTTT.

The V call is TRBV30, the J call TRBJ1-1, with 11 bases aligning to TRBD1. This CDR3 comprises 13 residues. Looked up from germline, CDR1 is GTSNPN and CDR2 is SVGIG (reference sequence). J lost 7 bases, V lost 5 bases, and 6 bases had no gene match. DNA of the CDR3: TGTGCCTGGGACGGACAGGGGGCGGGTGAAGCTTTCTTT. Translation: CAWDGQGAGEAFF.

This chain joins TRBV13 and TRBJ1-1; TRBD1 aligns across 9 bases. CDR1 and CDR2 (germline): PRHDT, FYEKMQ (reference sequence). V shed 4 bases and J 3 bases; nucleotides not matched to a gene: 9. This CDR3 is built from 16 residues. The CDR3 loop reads CASSSGTGRVDTEAFF. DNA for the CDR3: TGTGCCAGCAGCTCGGGGACAGGGCGAGTGGACACTGAAGCTTTCTTT.

The CDR3 sequence: CASRQRLLPNYEQYF. The CDR3 DNA follows: TGTGCCAGCCGACAGAGACTCCTGCCAAACTACGAGCAGTACTTC. This chain links TRBV6-4 with TRBJ2-7; maybe TRBD1 (5 bases). Germline assignment: CDR1 MRHNA and CDR2 SNTAGT. V lost 8 bases, J lost 3 bases, and 20 bases lay in between. This CDR3 has 15 residues.

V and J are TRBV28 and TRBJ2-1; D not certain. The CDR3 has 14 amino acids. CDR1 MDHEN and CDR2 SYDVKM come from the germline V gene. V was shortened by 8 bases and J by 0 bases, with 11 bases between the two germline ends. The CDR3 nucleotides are TGTGCCAGCGAACAGACGAGCTCCTACAATGAGCAGTTCTTC. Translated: CASEQTSSYNEQFF.

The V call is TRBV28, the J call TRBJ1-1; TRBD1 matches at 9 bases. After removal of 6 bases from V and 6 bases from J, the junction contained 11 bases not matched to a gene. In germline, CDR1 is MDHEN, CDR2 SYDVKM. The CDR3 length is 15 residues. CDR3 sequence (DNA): TGTGCCAGCAGGCTGGGGGGACAGGGTTTCGCTGAAGCTTTCTTT. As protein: CASRLGGQGFAEAFF.

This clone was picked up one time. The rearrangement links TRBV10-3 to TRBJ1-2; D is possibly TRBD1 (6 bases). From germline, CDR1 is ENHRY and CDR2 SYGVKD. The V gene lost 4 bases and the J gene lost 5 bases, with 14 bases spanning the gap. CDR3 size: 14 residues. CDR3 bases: TGTGCCATCAGTGCAGGGGAGAGGGGGTATGGCTACACCTTC. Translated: CAISAGERGYGYTF.

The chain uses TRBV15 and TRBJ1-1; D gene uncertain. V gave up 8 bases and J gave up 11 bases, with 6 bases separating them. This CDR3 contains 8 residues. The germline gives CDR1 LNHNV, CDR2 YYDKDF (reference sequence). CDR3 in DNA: TGTGCCACCCGTCGGGCTTTCTTT. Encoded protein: CATRRAFF.

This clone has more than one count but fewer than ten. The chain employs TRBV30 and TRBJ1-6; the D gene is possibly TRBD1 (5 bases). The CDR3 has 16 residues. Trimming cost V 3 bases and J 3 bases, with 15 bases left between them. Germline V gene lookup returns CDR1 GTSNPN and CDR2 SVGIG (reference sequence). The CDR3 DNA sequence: TGTGCCTGGAGGGATGACAGATACGGCTATAATTCACCCCTCCACTTT. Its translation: CAWRDDRYGYNSPLHF.

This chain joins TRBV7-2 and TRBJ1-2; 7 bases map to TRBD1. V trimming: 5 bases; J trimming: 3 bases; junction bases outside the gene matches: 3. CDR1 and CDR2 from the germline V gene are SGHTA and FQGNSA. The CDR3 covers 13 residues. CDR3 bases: TGTGCCAGCAGCCCGCAGGGGGACTATGGCTACACCTTC. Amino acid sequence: CASSPQGDYGYTF.

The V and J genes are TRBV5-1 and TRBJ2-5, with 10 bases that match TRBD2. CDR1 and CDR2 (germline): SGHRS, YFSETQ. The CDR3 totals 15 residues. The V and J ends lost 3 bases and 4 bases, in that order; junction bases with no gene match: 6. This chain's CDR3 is CASSWVAGGRETQYF. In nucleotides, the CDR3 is TGCGCCAGCAGCTGGGTAGCGGGAGGCCGAGAGACCCAGTACTTC.

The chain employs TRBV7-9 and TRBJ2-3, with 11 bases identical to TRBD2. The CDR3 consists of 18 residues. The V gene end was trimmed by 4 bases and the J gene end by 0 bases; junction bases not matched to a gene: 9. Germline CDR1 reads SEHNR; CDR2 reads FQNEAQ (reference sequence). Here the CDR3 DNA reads TGTGCCAGCAGCTGGGTAGCGGGAGGGATACCTAGCACAGATACGCAGTATTTT. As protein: CASSWVAGGIPSTDTQYF.

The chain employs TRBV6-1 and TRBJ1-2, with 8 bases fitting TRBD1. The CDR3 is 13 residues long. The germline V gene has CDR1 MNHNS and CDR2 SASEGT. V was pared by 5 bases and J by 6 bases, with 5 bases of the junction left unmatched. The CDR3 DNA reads TGTGCCAGCAGTCTGCAGGGGGCCGATGGCTACACCTTC. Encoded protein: CASSLQGADGYTF.

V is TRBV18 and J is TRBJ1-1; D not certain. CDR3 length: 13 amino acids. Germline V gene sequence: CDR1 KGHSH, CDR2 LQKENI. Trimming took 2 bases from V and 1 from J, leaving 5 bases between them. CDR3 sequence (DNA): TGTGCCAGCTCACCAAGACAGAACACTGAAGCTTTCTTT. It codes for CASSPRQNTEAFF.

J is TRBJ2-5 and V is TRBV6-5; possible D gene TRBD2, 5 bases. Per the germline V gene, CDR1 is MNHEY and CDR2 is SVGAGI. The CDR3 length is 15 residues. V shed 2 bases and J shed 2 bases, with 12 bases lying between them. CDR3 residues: CASSYELGGQETQYF. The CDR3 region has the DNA TGTGCCAGCAGTTACGAACTAGGCGGGCAAGAGACCCAGTACTTC.

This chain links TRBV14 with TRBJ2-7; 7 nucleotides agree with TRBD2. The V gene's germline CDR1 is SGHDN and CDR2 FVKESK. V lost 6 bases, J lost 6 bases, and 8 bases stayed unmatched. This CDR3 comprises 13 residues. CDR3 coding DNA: TGTGCCAGCAGTTGGGGCGGGAGTGCCGAGCAGTACTTC. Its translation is CASSWGGSAEQYF.

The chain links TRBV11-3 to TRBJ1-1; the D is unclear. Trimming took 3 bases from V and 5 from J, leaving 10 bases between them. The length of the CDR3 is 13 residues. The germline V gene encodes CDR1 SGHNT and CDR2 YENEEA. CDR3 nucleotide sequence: TGTGCCAGCAGCTTCCTCTCGGGGACTGAAGCTTTCTTT. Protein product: CASSFLSGTEAFF.